Listed below are T cell receptor beta chains from one sample, sequenced in a study of CD8+CD57+ T cells in acquired aplastic anemia. TCRdb processed the reads anew with MiXCR; each CDR3 protein has one entry. The data show around 400,000 distinct CDR3 sequences, approximately 70% seen once. Sequencing was performed on sorted CD4+, CD8+, or CD8+CD57+ T cells (not recorded which) from PBMCs. Receptor source: a human donor in good health, serving as a control. The CDR3 runs from the conserved cysteine through the conserved F or W. The D gene is left open where the match is weak. Clone size is shown for a subset of rows, as once, few, many or a class of expanded clone.

V gene,D gene,J gene,clone size,CDR3 protein,CDR3 DNA
TRBV7-3,NA,TRBJ2-5,NA,CASSLPVGIQGTKYF,TGTGCCAGCAGCTTACCGGTGGGGATCCAAGGGACCAAGTACTTC
TRBV5-1,TRBD2,TRBJ2-5,NA,CASSPSPWTSGQETQYF,TGCGCCAGCAGCCCCTCCCCTTGGACTAGCGGACAAGAGACCCAGTACTTC
TRBV9,NA,TRBJ2-7,NA,CASSTGTRVYEQYF,TGTGCCAGTAGTACCGGGACACGAGTCTACGAGCAGTACTTC
TRBV11-2,TRBD1,TRBJ2-2,NA,CASSLGTGGARANTGELIF,TGTGCCAGCAGCTTGGGCACAGGGGGTGCCCGAGCGAACACCGGGGAGCTGATCTTC
TRBV29-1,NA,TRBJ1-1,NA,CSVVAGEYTEAFF,TGCAGCGTTGTGGCAGGGGAATACACTGAAGCTTTCTTT
TRBV7-6,NA,TRBJ1-5,NA,CASSRYTGTTEQYQHF,TGTGCCAGCAGCCGATATACCGGGACAACGGAACAGTACCAGCATTTT
TRBV7-3,NA,TRBJ2-3,NA,CASSLGGGEREEIQYF,TGTGCTAGCAGCTTAGGAGGGGGCGAGAGAGAAGAAATACAGTATTTT
TRBV7-4,TRBD2,TRBJ2-2,NA,CASSLRGGQSGELFF,TGTGCCAGCAGCCTACGGGGGGGCCAGAGCGGGGAGCTGTTTTTT
TRBV27,TRBD1,TRBJ1-2,NA,CASSSYRGLDYGYTF,TGTGCCAGCAGTTCCTACAGGGGGCTGGACTATGGCTACACCTTC
TRBV10-3,NA,TRBJ1-4,NA,CAISESGNEKLFF,TGTGCCATCAGTGAGTCGGGTAATGAAAAACTGTTTTTT
TRBV15,TRBD1,TRBJ1-1,NA,CATSSDRVLRTEAFF,TGTGCCACCAGCAGCGACAGGGTGTTGAGGACTGAAGCTTTCTTT
TRBV10-3,NA,TRBJ2-7,NA,CANHVIGGHEQYF,TGTGCCAACCACGTAATCGGGGGGCACGAGCAGTACTTC
TRBV12-3/TRBV12-4,NA,TRBJ2-7,NA,CASSPTETYEQYF,TGTGCCAGCAGTCCGACGGAAACCTACGAGCAGTACTTC
TRBV7-9,NA,TRBJ1-4,NA,CASSPGASGEKLFF,TGTGCCAGCAGCCCGGGAGCGTCGGGTGAAAAACTGTTTTTT
TRBV7-2,NA,TRBJ1-1,NA,CASSFESTSTDTQF,TGTGCCAGCAGCTTTGAGAGCACTAGCACAGATACGCAGTTT
TRBV6-2/TRBV6-3,NA,TRBJ1-6,many,CASSTRPGSGNSPLHF,TGTGCCAGCTCCACGCGACCGGGATCGGGGAATTCACCCCTCCACTTT
TRBV2,NA,TRBJ1-5,NA,CASNPAHPSPEHF,TGTGCCAGCAATCCAGCCCATCCGTCACCCGAGCACTTT
TRBV4-1,NA,TRBJ1-1,NA,CASRRTQNTEAFF,TGCGCCAGCAGACGGACGCAGAACACTGAAGCTTTCTTT
TRBV7-8,NA,TRBJ2-7,NA,CASSLTENQPQHLYF,TGTGCCAGCAGCTTGACTGAAAATCAGCCCCAGCATTTGTACTTC
TRBV7-2,NA,TRBJ1-1,NA,CASSSGTGGNTEAFF,TGTGCCAGCAGCTCAGGGACGGGGGGAAACACTGAAGCTTTCTTT
TRBV10-3,NA,TRBJ1-3,NA,CAMASSGNTIYF,TGTGCCATGGCCTCGTCTGGAAACACCATATATTTT
TRBV7-9,TRBD2,TRBJ2-7,NA,CASNRGGPYEQYF,TGTGCCAGCAATCGCGGGGGGCCCTACGAGCAGTACTTC
TRBV20-1,NA,TRBJ2-5,many,CSAREDSTGALPGSQYF,TGCAGTGCTAGAGAAGATTCGACGGGGGCCCTGCCGGGGTCCCAGTACTTC
TRBV7-9,TRBD1,TRBJ1-3,NA,CASSPWDSVSGNTIYF,TGTGCCAGCAGCCCTTGGGACAGCGTATCTGGAAACACCATATATTTT
TRBV19,TRBD1,TRBJ1-2,NA,CASSATGALLYGYTF,TGTGCCAGTAGCGCTACAGGGGCCCTGCTCTATGGCTACACCTTC
TRBV19,NA,TRBJ1-1,NA,CARVVGPYTEAFF,TGTGCGCGCGTAGTGGGTCCATACACTGAAGCTTTCTTT
TRBV29-1,NA,TRBJ2-3,many,CSGRDTDTQYF,TGCAGCGGCCGGGACACAGATACGCAGTATTTT
TRBV7-3,NA,TRBJ1-2,NA,CASRSGATSTDTQF,TGTGCCAGCAGGTCAGGTGCAACTAGCACAGATACGCAGTTC
TRBV4-3,NA,TRBJ1-2,once,CASPGPSGLGYGYTF,TGCGCCAGCCCCGGGCCTAGCGGTTTAGGATATGGCTACACCTTC
TRBV5-8,TRBD1,TRBJ1-2,few,CASSLYRGDYGYTF,TGTGCCAGCAGCTTATACAGGGGGGACTATGGCTACACCTTC
TRBV12-3/TRBV12-4,NA,TRBJ2-5,NA,CASRLGTQETQYF,TGTGCCAGCAGACTGGGGACACAAGAGACCCAGTACTTC
TRBV19,NA,TRBJ1-3,NA,CASTPQSSGNTIYF,TGTGCCAGTACCCCCCAGAGCTCTGGAAACACCATATATTTT
TRBV9,TRBD1,TRBJ1-5,NA,CASSAGQVNQPQHF,TGTGCCAGCAGCGCCGGACAGGTCAATCAGCCCCAGCATTTT
TRBV10-3,NA,TRBJ1-1,NA,CAIRWATENTEAFF,TGTGCCATCAGATGGGCAACGGAGAACACTGAAGCTTTCTTT
TRBV4-3,NA,TRBJ1-2,NA,CASIGTRTNYGYTF,TGCGCCAGCATAGGGACACGTACTAACTATGGCTACACCTTC
TRBV5-1,TRBD1,TRBJ2-5,many,CASSLEPGGWETQYF,TGCGCCAGCAGCTTGGAGCCAGGGGGTTGGGAGACCCAGTACTTC
TRBV25-1,NA,TRBJ1-2,NA,CASRGALAVESNYGYTF,TGTGCTAGTCGGGGGGCGCTTGCCGTGGAATCTAACTATGGCTACACCTTC
TRBV7-9,NA,TRBJ1-6,once,CASSGRYGDSPLHF,TGTGCCAGCAGCGGAAGGTACGGGGATTCTCCCCTTCACTTT
TRBV20-1,NA,TRBJ1-5,many,CSATEGLDQPQHF,TGCAGTGCCACGGAAGGTCTTGATCAGCCCCAGCATTTT
TRBV5-6,TRBD1,TRBJ1-2,many,CASSFLDRGSYGYTF,TGTGCCAGCAGCTTTTTAGACAGGGGGAGCTATGGCTACACCTTC
TRBV5-5,NA,TRBJ1-1,NA,CASSRGGREDTEAFF,TGTGCCAGCAGCCGGGGGGGGCGCGAGGACACTGAAGCTTTCTTT
TRBV6-6,NA,TRBJ1-6,many,CASSYSTSGSPLHF,TGTGCCAGCAGTTACTCGACATCAGGTTCACCCCTCCACTTT
TRBV29-1,NA,TRBJ1-1,many,CSVFREMNTEAFF,TGCAGCGTTTTCAGGGAAATGAACACTGAAGCTTTCTTT
TRBV12-3/TRBV12-4,NA,TRBJ1-5,NA,CASSLTSNQPQHF,TGTGCCAGCAGTTTAACCAGCAATCAGCCCCAGCATTTT
TRBV5-6,TRBD1,TRBJ2-3,many,CASSLNRGTATDTQYF,TGTGCCAGCAGCTTGAACAGGGGGACTGCAACAGATACGCAGTATTTT
TRBV7-2,TRBD1,TRBJ2-5,NA,CASSQGTGGTETQYF,TGTGCCAGCAGCCAAGGGACAGGCGGCACGGAGACCCAGTACTTC
TRBV12-3/TRBV12-4,NA,TRBJ1-4,once,CASSPAGQWGEKLFF,TGTGCCAGCAGCCCAGCAGGACAGTGGGGTGAAAAACTGTTTTTT
TRBV11-2,NA,TRBJ2-2,NA,CASSTTEESTGELFF,TGTGCCAGCAGCACGACAGAGGAAAGCACCGGGGAGCTGTTTTTT
TRBV2,NA,TRBJ1-6,NA,CASSGGGGGNNSPLHF,TGTGCCAGCAGCGGAGGGGGTGGGGGGAATAATTCACCCCTCCACTTT
TRBV29-1,TRBD1,TRBJ1-5,NA,CSVSGTGGPISNQPQHF,TGCAGCGTATCCGGGACAGGGGGCCCGATTAGCAATCAGCCCCAGCATTTT
TRBV10-3,TRBD1,TRBJ2-6,few,CATSGQGSGGANVLTF,TGTGCCACATCGGGACAGGGATCTGGTGGGGCCAACGTCCTGACTTTC
TRBV9,NA,TRBJ1-3,NA,CASSLNGAGNTIYF,TGTGCCAGCAGCTTAAACGGCGCTGGAAACACCATATATTTT
TRBV30,NA,TRBJ1-3,NA,CAWSTGSGNTIYF,TGTGCCTGGTCGACAGGTAGTGGAAACACCATATATTTT
TRBV24-1,NA,TRBJ2-2,once,CATSDPARGANTGELFF,TGTGCCACCAGTGATCCCGCTCGTGGCGCGAACACCGGGGAGCTGTTTTTT